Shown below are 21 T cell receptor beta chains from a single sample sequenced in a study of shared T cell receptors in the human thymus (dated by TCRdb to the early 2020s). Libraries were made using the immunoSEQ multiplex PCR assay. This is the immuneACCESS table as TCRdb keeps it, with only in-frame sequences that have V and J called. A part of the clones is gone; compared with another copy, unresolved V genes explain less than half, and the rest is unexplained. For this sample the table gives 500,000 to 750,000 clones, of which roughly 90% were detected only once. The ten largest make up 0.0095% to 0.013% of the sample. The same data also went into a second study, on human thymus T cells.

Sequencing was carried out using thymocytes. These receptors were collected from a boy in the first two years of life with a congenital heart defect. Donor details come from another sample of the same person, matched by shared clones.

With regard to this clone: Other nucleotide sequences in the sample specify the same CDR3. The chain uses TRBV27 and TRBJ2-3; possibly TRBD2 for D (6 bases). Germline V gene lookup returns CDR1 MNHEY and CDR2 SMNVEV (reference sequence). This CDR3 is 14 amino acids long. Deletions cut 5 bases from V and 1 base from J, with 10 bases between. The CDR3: CASSPGGGTDTQYF. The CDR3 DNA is TGTGCCAGCAGTCCCGGGGGAGGCACAGATACGCAGTATTTT.

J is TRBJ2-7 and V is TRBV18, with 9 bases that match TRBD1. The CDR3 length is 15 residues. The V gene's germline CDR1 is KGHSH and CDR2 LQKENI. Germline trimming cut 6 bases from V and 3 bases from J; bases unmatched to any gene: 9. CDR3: CASSKTGTGFYEQYF. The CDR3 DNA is TGTGCCAGCTCCAAAACCGGGACAGGGTTCTACGAGCAGTACTTC.

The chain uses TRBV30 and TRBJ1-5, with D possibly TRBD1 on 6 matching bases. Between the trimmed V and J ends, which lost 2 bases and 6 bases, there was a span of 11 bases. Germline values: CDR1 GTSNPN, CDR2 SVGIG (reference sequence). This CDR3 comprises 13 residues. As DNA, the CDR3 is TGTGCCTGGAGTCAGGGGTTCGGTCAGCCCCAGCATTTT. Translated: CAWSQGFGQPQHF. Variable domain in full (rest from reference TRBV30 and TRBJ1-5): SQTIHQWPATLVQPVGSPLSLECTVEGTSNPNLYWYRQAAGRGLQLLFYSVGIGQISSEVPQNLSASRPQDRQFILSSKKLLLSDSGFYLCAWSQGFGQPQHFGDGTRLSIL.

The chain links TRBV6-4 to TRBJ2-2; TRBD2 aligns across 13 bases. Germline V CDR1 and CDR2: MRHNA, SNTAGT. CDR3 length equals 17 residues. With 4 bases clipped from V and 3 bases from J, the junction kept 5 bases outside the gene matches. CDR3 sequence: CASSVGTSGNDTGELFF. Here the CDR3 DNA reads TGTGCCAGCAGTGTCGGGACTAGCGGGAATGACACCGGGGAGCTGTTTTTT.

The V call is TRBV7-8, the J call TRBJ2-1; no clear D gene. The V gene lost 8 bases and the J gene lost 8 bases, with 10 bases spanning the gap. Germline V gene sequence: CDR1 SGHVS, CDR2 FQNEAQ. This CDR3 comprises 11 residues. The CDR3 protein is CASFLSHEQFF. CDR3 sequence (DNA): TGTGCCAGCTTCTTAAGCCATGAGCAGTTCTTC.

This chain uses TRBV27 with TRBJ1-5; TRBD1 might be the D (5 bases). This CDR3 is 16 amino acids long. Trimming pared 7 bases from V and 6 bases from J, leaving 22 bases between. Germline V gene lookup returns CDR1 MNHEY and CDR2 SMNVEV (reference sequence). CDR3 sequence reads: CASKDRGEGEGQPQHF. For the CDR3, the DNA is TGTGCCAGCAAAGACAGAGGGGAAGGGGAGGGTCAGCCCCAGCATTTT.

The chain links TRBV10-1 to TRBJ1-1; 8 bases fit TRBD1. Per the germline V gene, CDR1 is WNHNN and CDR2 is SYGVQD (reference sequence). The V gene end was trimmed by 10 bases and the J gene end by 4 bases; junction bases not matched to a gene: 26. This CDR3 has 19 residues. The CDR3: CANIADGVTGGTRCTEAFF. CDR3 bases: TGCGCCAACATAGCGGACGGGGTAACAGGGGGTACCCGGTGCACTGAAGCTTTCTTT.

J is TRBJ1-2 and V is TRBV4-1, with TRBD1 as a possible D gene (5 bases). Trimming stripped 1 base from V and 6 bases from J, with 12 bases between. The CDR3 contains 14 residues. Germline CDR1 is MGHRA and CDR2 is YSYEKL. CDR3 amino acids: CASSQGRPGDGYTF. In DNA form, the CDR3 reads TGCGCCAGCAGCCAAGGTCGGCCGGGGGATGGCTACACCTTC.

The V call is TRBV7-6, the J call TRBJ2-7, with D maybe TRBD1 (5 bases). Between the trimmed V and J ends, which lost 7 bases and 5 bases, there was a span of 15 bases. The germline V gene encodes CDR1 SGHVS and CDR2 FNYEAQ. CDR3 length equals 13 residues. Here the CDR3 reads CASTPGNPHEQYF. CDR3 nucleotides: TGTGCCAGCACCCCAGGGAATCCCCACGAGCAGTACTTC.

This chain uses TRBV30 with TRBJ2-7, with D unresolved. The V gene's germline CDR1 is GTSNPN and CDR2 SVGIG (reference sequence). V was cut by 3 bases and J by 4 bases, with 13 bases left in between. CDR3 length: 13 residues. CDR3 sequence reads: CAWRARVRYEQYF. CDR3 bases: TGTGCCTGGAGGGCGAGAGTGAGGTACGAGCAGTACTTC.

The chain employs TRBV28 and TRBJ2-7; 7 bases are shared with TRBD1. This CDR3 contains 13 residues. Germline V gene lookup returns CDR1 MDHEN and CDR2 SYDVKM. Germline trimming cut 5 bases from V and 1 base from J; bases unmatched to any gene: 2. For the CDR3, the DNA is TGTGCCAGCAGTGCGGACAGGTCCTACGAGCAGTACTTC. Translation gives CASSADRSYEQYF.

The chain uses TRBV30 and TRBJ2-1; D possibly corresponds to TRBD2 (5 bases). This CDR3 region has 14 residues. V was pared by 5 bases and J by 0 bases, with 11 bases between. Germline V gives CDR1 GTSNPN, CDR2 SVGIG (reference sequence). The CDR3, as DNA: TGTGCCTGGGGACTGACGAGCTCCTACAATGAGCAGTTCTTC. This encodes CAWGLTSSYNEQFF.

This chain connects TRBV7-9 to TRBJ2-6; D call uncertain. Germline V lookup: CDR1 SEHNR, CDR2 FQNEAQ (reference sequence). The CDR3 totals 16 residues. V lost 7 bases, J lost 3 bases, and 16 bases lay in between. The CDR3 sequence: CASTSAQKNGANVLTF. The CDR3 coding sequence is TGTGCCAGCACCTCAGCCCAGAAAAATGGGGCCAACGTCCTGACTTTC.

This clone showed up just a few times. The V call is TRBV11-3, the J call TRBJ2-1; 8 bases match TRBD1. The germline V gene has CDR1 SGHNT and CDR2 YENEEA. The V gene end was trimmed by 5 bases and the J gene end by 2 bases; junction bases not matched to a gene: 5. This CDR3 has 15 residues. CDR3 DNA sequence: TGTGCCAGCAGCCAGCAGGGGGCAGCCTACAATGAGCAGTTCTTC. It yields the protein CASSQQGAAYNEQFF.

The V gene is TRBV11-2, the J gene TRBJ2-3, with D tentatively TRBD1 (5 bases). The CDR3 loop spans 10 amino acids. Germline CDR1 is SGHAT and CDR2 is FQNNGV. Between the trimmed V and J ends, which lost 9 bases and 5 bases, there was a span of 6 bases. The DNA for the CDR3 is TGTGCCAGTAGGGGAGATACGCAGTATTTT. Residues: CASRGDTQYF.

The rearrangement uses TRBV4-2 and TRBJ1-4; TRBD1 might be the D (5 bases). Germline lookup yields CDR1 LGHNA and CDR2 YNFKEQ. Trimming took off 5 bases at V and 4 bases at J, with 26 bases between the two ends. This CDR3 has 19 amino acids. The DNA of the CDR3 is TGTGCCAGCAGCGGTCGATCAGGGCTCCCCTCAGTTCTTAATGAAAAACTGTTTTTT. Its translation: CASSGRSGLPSVLNEKLFF.

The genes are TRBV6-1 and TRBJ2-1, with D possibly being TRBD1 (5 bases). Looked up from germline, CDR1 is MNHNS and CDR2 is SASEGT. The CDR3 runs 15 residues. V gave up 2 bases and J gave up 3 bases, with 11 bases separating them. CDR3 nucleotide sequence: TGTGCCAGCAGTGAAACAGGTATTTACTACAATGAGCAGTTCTTC. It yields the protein CASSETGIYYNEQFF.

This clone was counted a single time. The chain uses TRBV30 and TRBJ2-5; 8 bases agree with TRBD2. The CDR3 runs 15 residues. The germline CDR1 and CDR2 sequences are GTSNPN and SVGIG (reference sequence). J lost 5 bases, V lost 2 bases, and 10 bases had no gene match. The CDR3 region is CAWSSGLVLGETQYF. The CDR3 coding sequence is TGTGCCTGGAGTTCGGGACTAGTATTAGGCGAGACCCAGTACTTC.

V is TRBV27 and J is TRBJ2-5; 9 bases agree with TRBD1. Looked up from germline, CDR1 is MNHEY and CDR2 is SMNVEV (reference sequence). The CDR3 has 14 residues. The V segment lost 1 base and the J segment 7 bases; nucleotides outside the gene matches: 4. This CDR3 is CASSLWGQGRTQYF. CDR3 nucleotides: TGTGCCAGCAGTTTATGGGGACAGGGTAGGACCCAGTACTTC.

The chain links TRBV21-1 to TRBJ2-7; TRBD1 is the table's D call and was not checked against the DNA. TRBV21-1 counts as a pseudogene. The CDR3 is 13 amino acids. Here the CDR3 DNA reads TGTGCCAGCAGCAAAGAAGACAGGAAGGAACAGTACTTC. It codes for CASSKEDRKEQYF.

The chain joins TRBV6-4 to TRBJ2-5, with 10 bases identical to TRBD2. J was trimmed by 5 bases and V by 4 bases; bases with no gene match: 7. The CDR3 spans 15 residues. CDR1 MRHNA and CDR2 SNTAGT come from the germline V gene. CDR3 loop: CASSASGRAGETQYF. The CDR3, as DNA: TGTGCCAGCAGTGCCAGCGGGAGGGCCGGGGAGACCCAGTACTTC.